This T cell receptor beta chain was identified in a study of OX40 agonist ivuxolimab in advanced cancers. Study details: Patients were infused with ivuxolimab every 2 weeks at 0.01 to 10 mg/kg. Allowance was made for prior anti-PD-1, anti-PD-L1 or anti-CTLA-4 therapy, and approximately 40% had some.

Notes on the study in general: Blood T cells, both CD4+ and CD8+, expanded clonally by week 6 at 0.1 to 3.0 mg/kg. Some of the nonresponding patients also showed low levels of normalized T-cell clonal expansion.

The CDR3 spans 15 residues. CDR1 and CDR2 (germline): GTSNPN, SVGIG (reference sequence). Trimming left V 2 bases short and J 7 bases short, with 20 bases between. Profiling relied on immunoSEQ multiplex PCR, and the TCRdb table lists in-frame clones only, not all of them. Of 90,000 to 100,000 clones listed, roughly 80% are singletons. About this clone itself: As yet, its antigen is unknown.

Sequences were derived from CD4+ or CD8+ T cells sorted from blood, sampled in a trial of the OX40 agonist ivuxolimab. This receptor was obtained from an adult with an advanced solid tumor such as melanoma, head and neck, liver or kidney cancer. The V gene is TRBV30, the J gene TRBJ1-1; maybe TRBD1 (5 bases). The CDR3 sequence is CAWSPHSGTIFEAFF. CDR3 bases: TGTGCCTGGAGTCCCCACTCCGGGACGATCTTTGAAGCTTTCTTT.